The 31 T cell receptor beta chains below were found in one sample sequenced in a study of blood T cell repertoires in COVID-19. Using immunoSEQ multiplex PCR, the repertoire was profiled, and TCRdb retains in-frame clones only, with some absent. The top ten clones hold approximately 3.7% of a sample with around 140,000 clones, approximately 90% of them seen once. The sequencing input was PBMCs or T cells enriched from blood (not recorded which). The origin of the receptors is a woman in her thirties or forties who had been exposed to COVID-19.

The count of this clone is one. The chain couples TRBV21-1 to TRBJ2-7; TRBD1, the D gene given by the table, was not confirmed from the DNA. TRBV21-1 is a recognized pseudogene. The CDR3 is made up of 16 amino acids. CDR3 protein: CASSKGPSGHIYEQYF. Written as DNA, the CDR3 is TGTGCCAGCAGCAAAGGACCCTCCGGACACATCTACGAGCAGTACTTC.

Worth noting for this clone: This sample includes further DNA sequences coding for the same CDR3. The rearrangement links TRBV7-9 to TRBJ2-6; D not resolved. CDR1 is SEHNR and CDR2 is FQNEAQ in the germline V gene (reference sequence). Deletions cut 2 bases from V and 1 base from J, with 3 bases between. This CDR3 is built from 14 residues. CDR3 in DNA: TGTGCCAGCAGCTTAACTTCTGGGGCCAACGTCCTGACTTTC. Translation: CASSLTSGANVLTF.

The chain uses TRBV2 and TRBJ1-2; 8 nucleotides agree with TRBD1. The CDR3 is made up of 12 amino acids. In germline, CDR1 is SNHLY, CDR2 FYNNEI. Trimming took 7 bases from V and 8 from J; bases not matched to a gene: 6. CDR3 DNA sequence: TGTGCCAGCAAGGGACAGGATAGCGGCTACACCTTC. The encoded protein is CASKGQDSGYTF.

This clone occurred a few times. The chain carries TRBV7-3 and TRBJ2-1; D gene unclear. This CDR3 contains 13 residues. Germline V gene data show CDR1 as SGHTA and CDR2 as FQGTGA. V lost 5 bases to trimming and J lost 6 bases, with 11 bases between them. The CDR3 reads CASSKSPVNEQFF. The DNA of the CDR3 is TGTGCCAGCAGCAAAAGCCCGGTCAATGAGCAGTTCTTC.

V gene TRBV9 combines with J gene TRBJ2-2; D gene unclear. The CDR3 is 16 residues long. The V end was cut by 0 bases, the J end by 0 bases, with 9 bases between. CDR1 SGDLS and CDR2 YYNGEE come from the germline V gene. CDR3 DNA sequence: TGTGCCAGCAGCGTAGCGGTGACTCCGAACACCGGGGAGCTGTTTTTT. Its translation: CASSVAVTPNTGELFF.

The chain has TRBV6-2 or TRBV6-3 and TRBJ2-7, with TRBD1 matching over 10 bases. The CDR3 covers 14 residues. Trimming cost V 5 bases and J 5 bases; bases outside gene matches: 6. Germline values: CDR1 MNHEY, CDR2 SVGEGT. CDR3 in DNA: TGTGCCAGCAGTACCTGGACAGGGGGGAACGAGCAGTACTTC. The encoded protein is CASSTWTGGNEQYF.

This clone was counted a few times. The chain joins TRBV7-2 to TRBJ2-5, with 9 bases fitting TRBD2. The CDR3 is 13 residues long. Looked up from germline, CDR1 is SGHTA and CDR2 is FQGNSA. J was trimmed by 5 bases and V by 3 bases; bases with no gene match: 1. The CDR3 loop is CASSLGLAETQYF. CDR3 bases: TGTGCCAGCAGCTTGGGACTAGCCGAGACCCAGTACTTC.

V is TRBV21-1 and J is TRBJ1-2. TRBV21-1 is listed as a pseudogene. The CDR3 runs to 14 residues. The CDR3 loop is CASSKGSSLGGYTF. The CDR3 region has the DNA TGTGCCAGCAGCAAAGGGTCCTCGCTAGGAGGCTACACCTTC.

This chain joins TRBV4-2 and TRBJ1-1; D call uncertain. The CDR3 has 14 amino acids. Trimming shortened V by 3 bases and J by 1 base, and 9 bases separated the two germline ends. Germline lookup yields CDR1 LGHNA and CDR2 YNFKEQ. The CDR3 DNA is TGTGCCAGCAGCCACCCCACAGCGAACACTGAAGCTTTCTTT. Its translation is CASSHPTANTEAFF.

This clone was counted a single time. The genes are TRBV28 and TRBJ2-7, with D perhaps TRBD1 (5 bases). Trimming removed 5 bases at V and 3 bases at J, with 11 bases between. This CDR3 has 13 residues. Germline CDR1 MDHEN, CDR2 SYDVKM. CDR3 sequence (DNA): TGTGCCAGCAGTCCCCGACAGCTCTACGAGCAGTACTTC. This translates into CASSPRQLYEQYF. The full variable domain, in which reference TRBV28 and TRBJ2-7 provide the parts outside the CDR3, is DVKVTQSSRYLVKRTGEKVFLECVQDMDHENMFWYRQDPGLGLRLIYFSYDVKMKEKGDIPEGYSVSREKKERFSLILESASTNQTSMYLCASSPRQLYEQYFGPGTRLTVT.

The chain combines TRBV6-5 with TRBJ1-2; D remains ambiguous. CDR3 length: 10 residues. V was pared by 7 bases and J by 6 bases, with 6 bases between. The germline V gene has CDR1 MNHEY and CDR2 SVGAGI. The DNA of the CDR3 is TGTGCCAGCATGGGCGATGGCTACACCTTC. Translating gives CASMGDGYTF.

The chain employs TRBV4-1 and TRBJ1-2; TRBD1 is a possible D gene (5 bases). CDR1 MGHRA and CDR2 YSYEKL come from the germline V gene. Deletions cut 0 bases from V and 5 bases from J, with 13 bases between. The CDR3 length is 15 residues. The DNA of the CDR3 is TGCGCCAGCAGCCAAGAGTGGGGCAGTGAATATGGCTACACCTTC. Encoded protein: CASSQEWGSEYGYTF.

This clone was seen just once. This chain connects TRBV9 to TRBJ2-7; D is possibly TRBD2 (5 bases). Trimming stripped 4 bases from V and 2 bases from J, with 13 bases between. CDR1 and CDR2 from the germline V gene are SGDLS and YYNGEE. The length of the CDR3 is 14 residues. The CDR3 nucleotides are TGTGCCAGCAGCCCCGGGGTTATCGCCTACGAGCAGTACTTC. Protein product: CASSPGVIAYEQYF.

The chain links TRBV5-4 to TRBJ2-4; 9 positions agree with TRBD1. The CDR3 covers 16 residues. The trim removed 4 bases at V and 0 bases at J, leaving 5 bases unmatched. Per germline, CDR1 SGHNT and CDR2 YYREEE (reference sequence). The CDR3 DNA is TGTGCCAGCAGCCAACGGACAGGGGAAGCCAAAAACATTCAGTACTTC. Amino acids: CASSQRTGEAKNIQYF. The variable domain in full, completed from reference TRBV5-4 and TRBJ2-4, reads ETGVTQSPTHLIKTRGQQVTLRCSSQSGHNTVSWYQQALGQGPQFIFQYYREEENGRGNFPPRFSGLQFPNYSSELNVNALELDDSALYLCASSQRTGEAKNIQYFGAGTRLSVL.

The chain joins TRBV10-3 to TRBJ1-2; perhaps TRBD1 as D (5 bases). The V end was cut by 6 bases, the J end by 3 bases, with 8 bases between. The CDR3 is 12 amino acids. The V gene's germline CDR1 is ENHRY and CDR2 SYGVKD. The CDR3 sequence: CAIRDMDYGYTF. The CDR3 nucleotides read TGTGCCATCAGGGACATGGACTATGGCTACACCTTC.

The chain couples TRBV5-1 to TRBJ2-1, with 8 nucleotides matching TRBD2. CDR3 length: 14 amino acids. V trimming: 1 base; J trimming: 15 bases; junction bases outside the gene matches: 12. In germline, CDR1 is SGHRS, CDR2 YFSETQ. The CDR3 DNA follows: TGCGCCAGCAGCTTGTTACTAGCGGATGACGTGCTGTTCTTC. This translates into CASSLLLADDVLFF.

In nucleotides, the CDR3 is TGTGCCAGCAGTTTCAGCGGGGGGGGCAATCAGCCCCAGCATTTT. It yields the protein CASSFSGGGNQPQHF. The rearrangement joins TRBV28 to TRBJ1-5; D perhaps matches TRBD1 (5 bases). Germline V gene sequence: CDR1 MDHEN, CDR2 SYDVKM. The CDR3 has 15 amino acids. V was shortened by 3 bases and J by 2 bases, with 11 bases between the two germline ends.

The chain employs TRBV9 and TRBJ1-2; the match to TRBD1 covers 8 bases. The CDR3 runs to 14 residues. The J segment lost 3 bases and the V segment lost 2 bases, leaving 3 bases of the junction unmatched. Germline V gives CDR1 SGDLS, CDR2 YYNGEE. The CDR3 is CASSVQDRDYGYTF. CDR3 in DNA: TGTGCCAGCAGCGTGCAGGACAGGGACTATGGCTACACCTTC.

The rearrangement uses TRBV5-4 and TRBJ2-1; the match to TRBD2 covers 10 bases. The CDR3 length is 15 residues. Germline V CDR1 and CDR2: SGHNT, YYREEE (reference sequence). The ends lost 4 bases at V and 3 bases at J; junction bases unmatched: 4. CDR3 bases: TGTGCCAGCAGCCTCGGGACTAGCGACTACAATGAGCAGTTCTTC. It translates to CASSLGTSDYNEQFF.

This clone was detected once. CDR3 DNA: TGTGCCAGCAGTTTGACAGGGCTTCTTAGCAATCAGCCCCAGCATTTT. Its protein is CASSLTGLLSNQPQHF. This chain links TRBV6-5 with TRBJ1-5; 7 bases fit TRBD1. Trimming at V came to 4 bases and at J to 0 bases, leaving 6 bases not matched to a gene. CDR1 is MNHEY, CDR2 SVGAGI, per germline. CDR3 size: 16 residues.

This clone has just a few counts. V gene TRBV15 combines with J gene TRBJ2-5; D is perhaps TRBD1 (5 bases). Trimming took off 8 bases at V and 1 base at J, with 8 bases between the two ends. The length of the CDR3 is 12 residues. Germline values: CDR1 LNHNV, CDR2 YYDKDF (reference sequence). The CDR3 sequence: CATRDSQETQYF. The CDR3 DNA follows: TGTGCCACCCGTGACAGCCAAGAGACCCAGTACTTC.

The chain recombines TRBV5-4 with TRBJ2-2; 10 nucleotides line up with TRBD2. Germline-derived CDR1 and CDR2 are SGHNT and YYREEE (reference sequence). The CDR3 totals 17 residues. V dropped 2 bases and J dropped 4; count of bases not matched to a gene: 8. CDR3 sequence: CASSFGDSGGSTGELFF. The CDR3, as DNA: TGTGCCAGCAGCTTCGGGGATAGCGGGGGGAGCACCGGGGAGCTGTTTTTT.

The rearrangement joins TRBV20-1 to TRBJ2-7, with D possibly matching TRBD1 (6 bases). Trimming cost V 7 bases and J 2 bases, with 9 bases left between them. Germline V lookup: CDR1 DFQATT, CDR2 SNEGSKA (reference sequence). The CDR3 contains 11 residues. CDR3 amino acids: CSVDRAYEQYF. The CDR3 coding sequence is TGCAGTGTGGACAGAGCCTACGAGCAGTACTTC.

The chain is built from TRBV12-3 or TRBV12-4 and TRBJ2-1; D is possibly TRBD1 (6 bases). This CDR3 comprises 13 residues. Trimming removed 7 bases at V and 6 bases at J, with 13 bases between. DNA for the CDR3: TGTGCCAGCATGACGGGACACACCAATGAGCAGTTCTTC. It encodes CASMTGHTNEQFF.

The chain links TRBV7-2 to TRBJ2-7; 8 nucleotides align to TRBD1. This CDR3 spans 14 amino acids. V was clipped by 4 bases and J by 7 bases; unmatched bases: 9. Per germline, CDR1 SGHTA and CDR2 FQGNSA. The CDR3 is CASSSETGEWEQYF. The CDR3 DNA reads TGTGCCAGCAGCTCAGAGACAGGGGAGTGGGAGCAGTACTTC.

The chain links TRBV6-5 to TRBJ2-7; 8 nucleotides align to TRBD1. Trimming took 6 bases from V and 4 from J; bases not matched to a gene: 2. Germline CDR1 reads MNHEY; CDR2 reads SVGAGI. CDR3 length equals 12 residues. CDR3 nucleotides: TGTGCCAGCAGGACAGGGGAGTACGAGCAGTACTTC. As protein: CASRTGEYEQYF.

The chain combines TRBV10-2 with TRBJ2-7; D gene unclear. Germline loops: CDR1 WSHSY, CDR2 SAAADI. CDR3 size: 13 residues. Deletions cut 2 bases from V and 2 bases from J, with 7 bases between. CDR3 amino acids: CASSEDIAYEQYF. The CDR3 bases are TGCGCCAGCAGTGAGGACATCGCCTACGAGCAGTACTTC.

The chain carries TRBV5-6 and TRBJ2-5; 8 positions match TRBD1. V dropped 0 bases and J dropped 6; count of bases not matched to a gene: 1. The germline V gene has CDR1 SGHDT and CDR2 YYEEEE. There are 13 residues in the CDR3. CDR3 protein: CASSLDRGKTQYF. The CDR3 DNA reads TGTGCCAGCAGCTTGGACAGGGGGAAGACCCAGTACTTC.

The chain employs TRBV27 and TRBJ2-3; TRBD2 is a possible D gene (5 bases). V dropped 7 bases and J dropped 3 bases, with 17 bases sitting between them. The CDR3 extends over 15 amino acids. Germline CDR1 is MNHEY and CDR2 is SMNVEV (reference sequence). CDR3: CASKRLRDATDTQYF. The CDR3 bases are TGTGCCAGCAAAAGATTACGGGATGCTACAGATACGCAGTATTTT.

The chain joins TRBV5-3 to TRBJ1-6; 7 positions agree with TRBD1. TRBV5-3 is flagged as an ORF with uncertain function. The CDR3 consists of 15 residues. Trimming removed 0 bases from V and 5 bases from J; junction bases left unmatched: 2. DNA of the CDR3: TGTGCCAGAAGCTTGGACAGGGGTAATAATTCACCCCTCCACTTT. This translates into CARSLDRGNNSPLHF.

The count of this clone is one. V is TRBV3-1 (or the pseudogene TRBV3-2) and J is TRBJ1-4, with TRBD1 matching over 10 bases. With 1 base clipped from V and 7 bases from J, the junction kept 9 bases outside the gene matches. Germline lookup yields CDR1 LGHDT and CDR2 YNNKEL (reference sequence). CDR3 size: 17 residues. CDR3: CASSQVPGQGLSEKLFF. In DNA form, the CDR3 reads TGTGCCAGCAGCCAAGTACCGGGACAGGGGTTGAGTGAAAAACTGTTTTTT.